This TCR beta chain was sequenced during a study of cytomegalovirus exposure and HLA in healthy donors. A multiplex PCR was run with 60 Vbeta primers and 13 Jbeta primers. Per the original data handling: Around 11 million shared chains were among tens of millions of unique TCR beta chains counted in a later analysis. TCRdb's copy holds only in-frame clones and misses some; the assay was immunoSEQ multiplex PCR. V and J calls and clone size are copied from that table; D and trimming were computed from the DNA. This sample has 60,000 or so clones, with around 80% found just once. CDR3 size: 17 residues. The J segment lost 3 bases and the V segment lost 5 bases, leaving 14 bases of the junction unmatched. Germline CDR1 and CDR2: LNHDA and SQIVND (reference sequence).

The TCR was taken from a woman aged 40 to 50 in good health and CMV-seropositive. The genes are TRBV19 and TRBJ2-3; 7 nucleotides match TRBD2. Input material: PBMCs. The CDR3 region is CASSGGRERGSTDTQYF. CDR3 DNA sequence: TGTGCCAGTAGTGGGGGTAGGGAGCGGGGATCGACAGATACGCAGTATTTT. Variable domain in full (rest from reference TRBV19 and TRBJ2-3): DGGITQSPKYLFRKEGQNVTLSCEQNLNHDAMYWYRQDPGQGLRLIYYSQIVNDFQKGDIAEGYSVSREKKESFPLTVTSAQKNPTAFYLCASSGGRERGSTDTQYFGPGTRLTVL.